The 29 T cell receptor beta chains below all came from one sample that was sequenced in a study of cytomegalovirus exposure and HLA in healthy donors. A multiplex PCR was run with 60 Vbeta primers and 13 Jbeta primers. TCRdb's copy holds only in-frame clones and misses some; the assay was immunoSEQ multiplex PCR. The sample has 160,000 or so clones; roughly 65% are singletons. Sequencing was performed on PBMCs. These receptors were collected from a man aged 18 to 30 in good health and CMV-seropositive.

The V gene is TRBV15, the J gene TRBJ2-1; the match to TRBD2 covers 9 bases. The CDR3 consists of 16 residues. The V and J ends lost 2 bases and 4 bases, in that order; junction bases with no gene match: 6. In germline, CDR1 is LNHNV, CDR2 YYDKDF (reference sequence). CDR3 coding DNA: TGTGCCACCAGCAGACCTGGAGCGGGGGGTTACAATGAGCAGTTCTTC. Translation gives CATSRPGAGGYNEQFF. The whole variable domain, remainder taken from reference TRBV15 and TRBJ2-1, is DAMVIQNPRYQVTQFGKPVTLSCSQTLNHNVMYWYQQKSSQAPKLLFHYYDKDFNNEADTPDNFQSRRPNTSFCFLDIRSPGLGDTAMYLCATSRPGAGGYNEQFFGPGTRLTVL.

The rearrangement links TRBV2 to TRBJ2-7; TRBD1 is a possible D gene (6 bases). The CDR3 loop spans 14 amino acids. The germline gives CDR1 SNHLY, CDR2 FYNNEI. The ends were cut back, 5 bases at V and 4 bases at J, with 15 bases in the middle. CDR3 sequence reads: CASSPTGTLYEQYV. The CDR3 DNA reads TGTGCCAGCAGTCCAACCGGGACACTGTACGAGCAGTACGTC.

The chain has TRBV9 and TRBJ2-1, with 8 nucleotides matching TRBD2. Germline V gives CDR1 SGDLS, CDR2 YYNGEE. This CDR3 comprises 14 residues. With 7 bases clipped from V and 4 bases from J, the junction kept 7 bases outside the gene matches. CDR3 sequence: CASSERGTYNEQFF. The CDR3 DNA reads TGTGCCAGCTCAGAGCGGGGGACTTACAATGAGCAGTTCTTC.

The V call is TRBV5-1, the J call TRBJ1-2, with a possible D match to TRBD1 (6 bases). CDR1 is SGHRS, CDR2 YFSETQ, per germline. Trimming removed 4 bases at V and 4 bases at J, with 17 bases between. The CDR3 sequence is 15 residues long. CDR3 nucleotides: TGCGCCAGCAGCCCGAGGACAGCTGGGACCTATGGCTACACCTTC. It translates to CASSPRTAGTYGYTF.

The J gene is TRBJ2-3, the V gene TRBV6-5, with TRBD2 identical over 12 bases. V lost 4 bases, J lost 6 bases, and 8 bases stayed unmatched. Germline assignment: CDR1 MNHEY and CDR2 SVGAGI. The CDR3 extends over 16 amino acids. In nucleotides, the CDR3 is TGTGCCAGCAGTTCCCTAGCGGGGGGGCACGCCGATACGCAGTATTTT. It specifies CASSSLAGGHADTQYF.

The V and J genes are TRBV27 and TRBJ1-1; 7 bases line up with TRBD1. The CDR3 has 14 amino acids. The germline V gene has CDR1 MNHEY and CDR2 SMNVEV (reference sequence). With 4 bases clipped from V and 2 bases from J, the junction kept 4 bases outside the gene matches. CDR3 residues: CASSSWTGNTEAFF. DNA of the CDR3: TGTGCCAGCAGTTCTTGGACAGGAAACACTGAAGCTTTCTTT.

This clone was seen a handful of times. The rearrangement links TRBV28 to TRBJ1-5, with D possibly TRBD1 on 6 matching bases. Trimming shortened V by 3 bases and J by 4 bases, and 13 bases separated the two germline ends. Germline lookup yields CDR1 MDHEN and CDR2 SYDVKM. The CDR3 runs 15 residues. The CDR3 sequence: CASSFLGQTNQPQHF. The CDR3 nucleotides read TGTGCCAGCAGTTTCCTGGGACAAACGAATCAGCCCCAGCATTTT.

This rearrangement joins TRBV2 to TRBJ2-1; 9 bases agree with TRBD2. In germline, CDR1 is SNHLY, CDR2 FYNNEI. The J segment lost 6 bases and the V segment lost 5 bases, leaving 11 bases of the junction unmatched. The length of the CDR3 is 16 residues. The CDR3 reads CASSPYRGREGNEQFF. In DNA form, the CDR3 reads TGTGCCAGCAGTCCCTACCGGGGGCGGGAGGGCAATGAGCAGTTCTTC.

The rearrangement links TRBV6-5 to TRBJ1-6; D is perhaps TRBD1 (5 bases). Germline V gene sequence: CDR1 MNHEY, CDR2 SVGAGI. Trimming pared 8 bases from V and 7 bases from J, leaving 18 bases between. The CDR3 consists of 15 residues. CDR3 region: CASSSLWQGNSPLHF. CDR3 DNA sequence: TGTGCCAGCTCCAGCCTGTGGCAGGGAAATTCACCCCTCCACTTT.

CDR3 amino acids: CASSEAHQGYNYEQYV. The CDR3 DNA reads TGTGCCAGCAGTGAAGCCCACCAGGGGTATAACTACGAGCAGTACGTC. V usage is TRBV6-1 and J usage is TRBJ2-7; D is perhaps TRBD1 (6 bases). V shed 0 bases and J shed 3 bases, with 15 bases lying between them. The CDR3 spans 16 residues. Germline values: CDR1 MNHNS, CDR2 SASEGT.

This clone appeared once. V is TRBV10-2 and J is TRBJ2-5, with 10 bases fitting TRBD2. The CDR3 is 14 residues long. Unmatched junction bases numbered 6, after V lost 6 bases and J lost 5 bases. Germline-derived CDR1 and CDR2 are WSHSY and SAAADI. The CDR3 DNA reads TGCGCCAGCAGACCGGGACTAGCGTGGGAGACCCAGTACTTC. Amino acids: CASRPGLAWETQYF.

The chain's CDR3 is CASTPTGKSGGYTF. CDR3 bases: TGTGCCAGCACCCCGACTGGGAAAAGCGGTGGCTACACCTTC. The chain employs TRBV25-1 and TRBJ1-2; no clear D gene. The length of the CDR3 is 14 residues. Per germline, CDR1 MGHDK and CDR2 SYGVNS. Trimming cost V 7 bases and J 7 bases, with 19 bases left between them.

The chain recombines TRBV27 with TRBJ1-5; D perhaps matches TRBD1 (5 bases). CDR1 MNHEY and CDR2 SMNVEV come from the germline V gene (reference sequence). The V end lost 2 bases, the J end lost 6 bases, and 14 bases lay between the germline ends. There are 15 residues in the CDR3. The CDR3 loop is CASSLHRGGGQPQHF. The CDR3 nucleotides are TGTGCCAGCAGTTTACATAGGGGAGGAGGTCAGCCCCAGCATTTT.

The rearrangement uses TRBV9 and TRBJ1-3; D is unclear. Trimming took 0 bases from V and 2 from J, leaving 12 bases between them. This CDR3 is built from 16 residues. Germline V CDR1 and CDR2: SGDLS, YYNGEE. The CDR3 DNA reads as TGTGCCAGCAGCGTAGGTCGAGGCGGCACTGGAAACACCATATATTTT. As protein: CASSVGRGGTGNTIYF.

The chain recombines TRBV5-4 with TRBJ2-3, with TRBD2 matching 11 bases. With 10 bases clipped from V and 1 base from J, the junction kept 11 bases outside the gene matches. The CDR3 is made up of 16 amino acids. CDR1 and CDR2 (germline): SGHNT, YYREEE (reference sequence). CDR3 amino acids: CAYGGLAGSRTDTQYF. In nucleotides, the CDR3 is TGTGCCTACGGAGGACTAGCGGGTAGCCGCACAGATACGCAGTATTTT.

This clone occurred once. The chain recombines TRBV5-6 with TRBJ2-7, with D perhaps matching TRBD1 (6 bases). The CDR3 covers 14 residues. V lost 3 bases to trimming and J lost 3 bases, with 13 bases between them. Looked up from germline, CDR1 is SGHDT and CDR2 is YYEEEE. This CDR3 is CASSSSGTNYEQYV. The CDR3 DNA sequence: TGTGCCAGCAGCTCCTCCGGGACAAACTACGAGCAGTACGTC.

The J gene is TRBJ2-5, the V gene TRBV5-1, with a tentative D call TRBD1 (6 bases). Deletions cut 4 bases from V and 2 bases from J, with 12 bases between. The CDR3 spans 14 residues. CDR1 SGHRS and CDR2 YFSETQ come from the germline V gene. The CDR3 DNA reads as TGCGCCAGCAGCCCGCCGGACAGTCAAGAGACCCAGTACTTC. Amino acids: CASSPPDSQETQYF.

The chain carries TRBV11-2 and TRBJ2-1, with D maybe TRBD2 (5 bases). The CDR3 length is 13 residues. Trimming took off 5 bases at V and 7 bases at J, with 12 bases between the two ends. Germline CDR1 is SGHAT and CDR2 is FQNNGV. CDR3 bases: TGTGCCAGCAGCCCGGACTGGGCGAATGAGCAGTTCTTC. Translation gives CASSPDWANEQFF.

This sequence joins TRBV5-4 and TRBJ2-2; D is perhaps TRBD2 (6 bases). The germline gives CDR1 SGHNT, CDR2 YYREEE (reference sequence). CDR3 length: 17 amino acids. The ends were cut back, 4 bases at V and 1 base at J, with 17 bases in the middle. The CDR3 is CASSLGGMVENTGELFF. CDR3 in DNA: TGTGCCAGCAGCCTTGGAGGGATGGTCGAGAACACCGGGGAGCTGTTTTTT. The full variable domain, completed using reference TRBV5-4 and TRBJ2-2, is ETGVTQSPTHLIKTRGQQVTLRCSSQSGHNTVSWYQQALGQGPQFIFQYYREEENGRGNFPPRFSGLQFPNYSSELNVNALELDDSALYLCASSLGGMVENTGELFFGEGSRLTVL.

The rearrangement links TRBV5-8 to TRBJ1-1; D not certain. The CDR3 extends over 14 amino acids. Per germline, CDR1 SGHTS and CDR2 YDEGEE. Between the trimmed V and J ends, which lost 4 bases and 4 bases, there was a span of 14 bases. CDR3 coding DNA: TGTGCCAGCAGCATTTCCGGGTTCTCCACTGAAGCTTTCTTT. It is translated as CASSISGFSTEAFF.

The chain is built from TRBV30 and TRBJ1-2; TRBD1 matches at 9 bases. Germline loops: CDR1 GTSNPN, CDR2 SVGIG (reference sequence). The V segment lost 3 bases and the J segment 8 bases; nucleotides outside the gene matches: 13. The CDR3 length is 15 residues. In nucleotides, the CDR3 is TGTGCCTGGAGCAGATTCCGGGACAGGGCAAGGGGCTACACCTTC. Its translation: CAWSRFRDRARGYTF.

The J gene is TRBJ2-1, the V gene TRBV7-8; tentative D call: TRBD1 (6 bases). This CDR3 is 14 amino acids long. Trimming left V 5 bases short and J 6 bases short, with 14 bases between. Per the germline V gene, CDR1 is SGHVS and CDR2 is FQNEAQ. CDR3 loop: CASSPQGTINEQFF. In DNA, the CDR3 is TGTGCCAGCAGCCCCCAGGGGACGATCAATGAGCAGTTCTTC.

The chain recombines TRBV19 with TRBJ2-1, with D perhaps TRBD2 (6 bases). The V gene lost 5 bases and the J gene lost 12 bases, with 11 bases spanning the gap. The CDR3 has 11 amino acids. Germline CDR1 reads LNHDA; CDR2 reads SQIVND (reference sequence). The CDR3 reads CASSGGAAQFF. The DNA of the CDR3 is TGTGCCAGTAGTGGAGGGGCAGCGCAGTTCTTC. The full variable domain, completed using reference TRBV19 and TRBJ2-1, is DGGITQSPKYLFRKEGQNVTLSCEQNLNHDAMYWYRQDPGQGLRLIYYSQIVNDFQKGDIAEGYSVSREKKESFPLTVTSAQKNPTAFYLCASSGGAAQFFGPGTRLTVL.

The V call is TRBV29-1, the J call TRBJ1-2; TRBD1 agrees at 7 bases. The CDR3 spans 13 residues. The junction had 4 bases not matched to a gene; V was cut back by 6 bases and J by 0 bases. Germline values: CDR1 SQVTM, CDR2 ANQGSEA. CDR3 sequence (DNA): TGCAGCGTACAGGGACAGACTAACTATGGCTACACCTTC. It codes for CSVQGQTNYGYTF.

The CDR3 nucleotides read TGTGCCAGCAGCGCAAACGGTCTTGAAGCTTTCTTT. As protein: CASSANGLEAFF. The chain joins TRBV7-3 to TRBJ1-1; D is undetermined. The ends were cut back, 5 bases at V and 7 bases at J, with 11 bases in the middle. This CDR3 is 12 amino acids long. The germline V gene encodes CDR1 SGHTA and CDR2 FQGTGA.

This clone was detected ten times or more. The chain employs TRBV6-1 and TRBJ2-7; 7 bases agree with TRBD1. The germline gives CDR1 MNHNS, CDR2 SASEGT. This CDR3 is built from 14 residues. Germline trimming cut 1 base from V and 0 bases from J; bases unmatched to any gene: 0. The CDR3 DNA is TGTGCCAGCAGTGAAGGGGACAGCTCCTACGAGCAGTACGTC. Translating gives CASSEGDSSYEQYV.

The table lists this clone with a few counts. The V call is TRBV30, the J call TRBJ1-4; no definite D call. Germline lookup yields CDR1 GTSNPN and CDR2 SVGIG (reference sequence). Trimming took off 3 bases at V and 4 bases at J, with 9 bases between the two ends. The CDR3 is 13 amino acids. The CDR3 loop is CAWRIQSNEKLFF. The CDR3 bases are TGTGCCTGGAGGATACAGAGTAATGAAAAACTGTTTTTT.

The chain couples TRBV7-2 to TRBJ1-2; TRBD1 is a possible D gene (6 bases). V lost 1 base, J lost 7 bases, and 16 bases lay in between. Germline V lookup: CDR1 SGHTA, CDR2 FQGNSA. This CDR3 spans 15 amino acids. The CDR3 DNA follows: TGTGCCAGCAGCTTAGGTTCGGGGGGCATCTCTGGCTACACCTTC. As protein: CASSLGSGGISGYTF. Variable domain in full (rest from reference TRBV7-2 and TRBJ1-2): GAGVSQSPSNKVTEKGKDVELRCDPISGHTALYWYRQSLGQGLEFLIYFQGNSAPDKSGLPSDRFSAERTGGSVSTLTIQRTQQEDSAVYLCASSLGSGGISGYTFGSGTRLTVV.

A few counts support this clone. CDR3 DNA sequence: TGTGCCAGCAGCCTACAGGGAATGGGCACTGAAGCTTTCTTT. It specifies CASSLQGMGTEAFF. The rearrangement joins TRBV25-1 to TRBJ1-1; D may be TRBD1 (6 bases). CDR3 size: 14 residues. V shed 6 bases and J shed 4 bases, with 15 bases lying between them. Looked up from germline, CDR1 is MGHDK and CDR2 is SYGVNS.